This T cell receptor beta chain was sequenced during a study of T-cell memory formation after mild COVID-19. Study outcomes and limitations: Later expanders leaned CD4+, whereas day 15 to 85 contracting clones were balanced CD4/CD8.

TCRdb itself ran the 5' RACE reads through MiXCR, one entry per CDR3 protein. This sample has 200,000 or so distinct CDR3 sequences; over 7.5% occur once, and the top ten carry around 3.3%. Comments on this clonotype: Its antigen is still unknown.

This CDR3 is built from 13 residues. V lost 5 bases and J 1 base, leaving 8 bases between the germline ends. CDR1 and CDR2 from the germline V gene are LNHDA and SQIVND (reference sequence). The rearrangement joins TRBV19 to TRBJ1-2; no firm D call. This TCR came from a man younger than 35 who had mild COVID-19 (a few samples of this study predate the infection). Cell type and time point are not known. The sequenced sample consisted of PBMCs or a T cell subset sorted from them (not recorded which). CDR3 region: CASSASFNYGYTF. The CDR3 region has the DNA TGTGCCAGTAGTGCGTCCTTTAACTATGGCTACACCTTC.